This T cell receptor (beta chain) was sequenced in a study of T cells after yellow fever vaccination. Turning to the study itself: SMART-Seq v4 Ultra Low Input prepared libraries from low-cell fractions.

TCR cDNA, made by 5'RACE template switching, carried an added universal primer site and UMIs. TCRdb recomputed calls from the 5' RACE reads with MiXCR, one row per CDR3 protein. The profile shows some 160,000 distinct CDR3 sequences, around 9.7% of them singletons. Per the germline V gene, CDR1 is DFQATT and CDR2 is SNEGSKA (reference sequence). V lost 1 base, J lost 7 bases, and 8 bases stayed unmatched. CDR3 length equals 16 residues. Study observations and caveats: CD4 and CD8 compartments shared a small share of clonotypes, likely from convergent recombination. FACS-sorted repertoires might harbor abundant contaminating clonotypes from the bulk population.

This clonotype was seen at least ten times. The target antigen is unknown. Sequenced material: CD8+ T cells sorted from PBMCs, taken 45 days after the yellow fever booster vaccination. This sequence was found in a man between 18 and 29 years old who received the YFV17D yellow fever vaccine. This sequence joins TRBV20-1 and TRBJ1-5, with TRBD1 identical over 12 bases. The CDR3 loop reads CSARASGQGAGQPQHF. Here the CDR3 DNA reads TGCAGTGCTAGAGCTTCGGGACAGGGGGCGGGCCAGCCCCAGCATTTT.